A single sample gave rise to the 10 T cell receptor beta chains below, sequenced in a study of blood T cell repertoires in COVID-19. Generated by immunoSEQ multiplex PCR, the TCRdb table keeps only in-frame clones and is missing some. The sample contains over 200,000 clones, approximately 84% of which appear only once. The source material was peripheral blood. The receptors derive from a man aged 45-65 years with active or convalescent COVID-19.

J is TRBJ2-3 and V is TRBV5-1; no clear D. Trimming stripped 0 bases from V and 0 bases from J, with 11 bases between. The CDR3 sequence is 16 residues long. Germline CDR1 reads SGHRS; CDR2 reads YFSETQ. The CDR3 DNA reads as TGCGCCAGCAGCTTGGACGGAGTGATAAGCACAGATACGCAGTATTTT. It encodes CASSLDGVISTDTQYF.

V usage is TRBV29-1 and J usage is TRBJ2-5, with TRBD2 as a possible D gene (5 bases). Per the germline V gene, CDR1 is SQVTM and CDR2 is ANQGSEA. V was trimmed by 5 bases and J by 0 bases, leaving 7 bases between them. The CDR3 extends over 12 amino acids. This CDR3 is CSVREYQETQYF. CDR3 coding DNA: TGCAGCGTTAGGGAGTACCAAGAGACCCAGTACTTC.

The CDR3 bases are TGTGCCAGTATGAGTGGAAACACCATATATTTT. Encoded protein: CASMSGNTIYF. This chain connects TRBV19 to TRBJ1-3; D ambiguous. The CDR3 covers 11 residues. CDR1 is LNHDA, CDR2 SQIVND, per germline (reference sequence). The V end lost 7 bases, the J end lost 3 bases, and 4 bases lay between the germline ends.

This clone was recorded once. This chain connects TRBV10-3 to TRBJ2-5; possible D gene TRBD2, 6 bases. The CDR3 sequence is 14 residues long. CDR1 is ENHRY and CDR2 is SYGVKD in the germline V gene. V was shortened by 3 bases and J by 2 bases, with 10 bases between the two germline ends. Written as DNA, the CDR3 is TGTGCCATCAGTGATGACGGGACTCAAGAGACCCAGTACTTC. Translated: CAISDDGTQETQYF.

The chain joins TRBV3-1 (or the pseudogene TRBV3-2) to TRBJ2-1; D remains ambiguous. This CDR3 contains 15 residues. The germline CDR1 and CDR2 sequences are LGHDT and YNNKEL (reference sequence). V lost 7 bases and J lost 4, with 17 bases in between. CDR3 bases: TGTGCCAGCACCGTCGGGTTACCAGCATACAATGAGCAGTTCTTC. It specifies CASTVGLPAYNEQFF.

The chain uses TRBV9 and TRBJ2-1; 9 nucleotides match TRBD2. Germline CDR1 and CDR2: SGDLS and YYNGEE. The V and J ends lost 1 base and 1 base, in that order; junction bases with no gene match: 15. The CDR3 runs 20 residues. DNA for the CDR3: TGTGCCAGCAGCGTACAGGGAGCCGGGACTAGCCCGACATCCTACAATGAGCAGTTCTTC. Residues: CASSVQGAGTSPTSYNEQFF. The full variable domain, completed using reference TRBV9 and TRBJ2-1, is DSGVTQTPKHLITATGQRVTLRCSPRSGDLSVYWYQQSLDQGLQFLIQYYNGEERAKGNILERFSAQQFPDLHSELNLSSLELGDSALYFCASSVQGAGTSPTSYNEQFFGPGTRLTVL.

The CDR3 here is CASSNLDGGGTDTQYF. CDR3 nucleotides: TGTGCCAGCAGCAACCTCGACGGGGGGGGCACAGATACGCAGTATTTT. The chain links TRBV28 to TRBJ2-3, with 8 bases lining up with TRBD2. V was pared by 6 bases and J by 1 base, with 9 bases of the junction left unmatched. CDR1 and CDR2 from the germline V gene are MDHEN and SYDVKM. The CDR3 runs to 16 residues.

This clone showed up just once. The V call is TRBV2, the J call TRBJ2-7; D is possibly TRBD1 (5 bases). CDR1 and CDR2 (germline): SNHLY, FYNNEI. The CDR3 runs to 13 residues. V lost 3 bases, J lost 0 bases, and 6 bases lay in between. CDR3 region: CASSETVSYEQYF. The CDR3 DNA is TGTGCCAGCAGTGAGACAGTCTCCTACGAGCAGTACTTC.

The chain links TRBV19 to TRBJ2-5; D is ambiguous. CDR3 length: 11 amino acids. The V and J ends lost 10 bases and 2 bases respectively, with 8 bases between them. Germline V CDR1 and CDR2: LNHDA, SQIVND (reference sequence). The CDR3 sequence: CATSVQETQYF. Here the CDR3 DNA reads TGTGCCACCTCCGTTCAAGAGACCCAGTACTTC.

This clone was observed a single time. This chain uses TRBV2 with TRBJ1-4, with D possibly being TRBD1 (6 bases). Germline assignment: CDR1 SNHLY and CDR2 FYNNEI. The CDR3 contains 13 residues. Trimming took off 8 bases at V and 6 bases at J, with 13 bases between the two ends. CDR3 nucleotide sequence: TGTGCCAGCGGGAGACAGGTATATGAAAAACTGTTTTTT. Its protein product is CASGRQVYEKLFF.